The 14 T cell receptor beta chains reported below all come from one sample, sequenced in a study of shared clonotypes between healthy human individuals. CD45RO-negative, CCR7-selected cells formed the naive CD8 fraction, which excluded terminally differentiated effector memory CD45RA+ cells. Clones were read by immunoSEQ multiplex PCR, and TCRdb kept only the in-frame ones, dropping some. The sample lists some 2 million clones, 85% to 95% occurring once. Source material: naive CD8+ T cells sorted from blood. The receptors were sampled from a man aged 18 to 30 in good health.

The genes are TRBV9 and TRBJ2-1; 7 bases agree with TRBD2. Germline CDR1 is SGDLS and CDR2 is YYNGEE. Trimming took 6 bases from V and 7 from J; bases not matched to a gene: 13. This CDR3 region has 15 residues. This CDR3 reads CASTDRGRADNEQFF. In DNA, the CDR3 is TGTGCCAGCACCGACCGGGGGAGGGCCGATAATGAGCAGTTCTTC.

V is TRBV19 and J is TRBJ1-5, with 7 bases lining up with TRBD1. The CDR3 covers 12 residues. Germline assignment: CDR1 LNHDA and CDR2 SQIVND (reference sequence). J was trimmed by 11 bases and V by 5 bases; bases with no gene match: 6. CDR3: CASSRLGQSQHF. The CDR3 nucleotides read TGTGCCAGTAGTCGGCTGGGACAGTCCCAGCATTTT.

The chain joins TRBV9 to TRBJ2-6; D not resolved. The length of the CDR3 is 16 residues. Looked up from germline, CDR1 is SGDLS and CDR2 is YYNGEE. V lost 0 bases to trimming and J lost 0 bases, with 7 bases between them. As DNA, the CDR3 is TGTGCCAGCAGCGTAGGTAAGGTCTCTGGGGCCAACGTCCTGACTTTC. The encoded protein is CASSVGKVSGANVLTF.

This chain links TRBV5-6 with TRBJ2-1, with D hard to call. Trimming cost V 2 bases and J 5 bases, with 2 bases left between them. The CDR3 contains 11 residues. Germline assignment: CDR1 SGHDT and CDR2 YYEEEE. CDR3 nucleotides: TGTGCCAGCAGCTTCAACAATGAGCAGTTCTTC. As protein: CASSFNNEQFF.

This chain joins TRBV25-1 and TRBJ1-1; TRBD1 is a possible D gene (5 bases). The germline V and J ends were trimmed by 6 bases and 5 bases, with 13 bases remaining between them. Per the germline V gene, CDR1 is MGHDK and CDR2 is SYGVNS. The CDR3 is 13 residues long. The CDR3 DNA follows: TGTGCCAGCAGATCACCCTGGGGGACTGAAGCTTTCTTT. Protein: CASRSPWGTEAFF.

This chain uses TRBV11-2 with TRBJ2-7; D may be TRBD1 (6 bases). Germline lookup yields CDR1 SGHAT and CDR2 FQNNGV. Between the trimmed V and J ends, which lost 0 bases and 0 bases, there was a span of 9 bases. The CDR3 has 15 residues. The CDR3 DNA follows: TGTGCCAGCAGCTTAGAGCAGGACAGCTCCTACGAGCAGTACTTC. This translates into CASSLEQDSSYEQYF. Full variable domain (outside the CDR3, taken from reference TRBV11-2 and TRBJ2-7): EAGVAQSPRYKIIEKRQSVAFWCNPISGHATLYWYQQILGQGPKLLIQFQNNGVVDDSQLPKDRFSAERLKGVDSTLKIQPAKLEDSAVYLCASSLEQDSSYEQYFGPGTRLTVT.

The chain combines TRBV19 with TRBJ1-3, with 7 bases matching TRBD1. The CDR3 extends over 19 amino acids. Germline CDR1 and CDR2: LNHDA and SQIVND (reference sequence). V shed 6 bases and J 0 bases; nucleotides not matched to a gene: 17. The CDR3 coding sequence is TGTGCCAGTAGCACAGGACGACAGGGCAGGCTGTACTCTGGAAACACCATATATTTT. Protein sequence: CASSTGRQGRLYSGNTIYF. The variable domain in full, completed from reference TRBV19 and TRBJ1-3, reads DGGITQSPKYLFRKEGQNVTLSCEQNLNHDAMYWYRQDPGQGLRLIYYSQIVNDFQKGDIAEGYSVSREKKESFPLTVTSAQKNPTAFYLCASSTGRQGRLYSGNTIYFGEGSWLTVV.

The V and J genes are TRBV6-1 and TRBJ2-7; D is perhaps TRBD1 or TRBD2 (5 bases each). The germline V gene has CDR1 MNHNS and CDR2 SASEGT. V was cut by 4 bases and J by 9 bases, with 28 bases left in between. The CDR3 runs 17 residues. CDR3 coding DNA: TGTGCCAGCAGTGGGATTCCTGGGACGGACAACTACGAAGGGCAGTACTTC. Protein product: CASSGIPGTDNYEGQYF.

The genes are TRBV2 and TRBJ1-5; a possible D gene is TRBD1 (5 bases). This CDR3 region has 14 residues. With 4 bases removed from V and 1 base from J, the gap between germline ends came to 8 bases. Germline values: CDR1 SNHLY, CDR2 FYNNEI. In DNA form, the CDR3 reads TGTGCCAGCAGTGCGGCAGGGAGCAATCAGCCCCAGCATTTT. Protein: CASSAAGSNQPQHF.

The chain's CDR3 is CASSLEDRATYEQYF. CDR3 coding DNA: TGTGCCAGCAGTCTGGAGGACAGGGCAACCTACGAGCAGTACTTC. The chain joins TRBV6-6 to TRBJ2-7; TRBD1 agrees at 8 bases. Germline CDR1 MNHNY, CDR2 SVGAGI (reference sequence). Trimming removed 5 bases from V and 2 bases from J; junction bases left unmatched: 8. There are 15 residues in the CDR3.

This sequence joins TRBV5-6 and TRBJ2-3; TRBD2 matches 7 bases. CDR3 length: 16 residues. The trim removed 6 bases at V and 6 bases at J, leaving 16 bases unmatched. Germline CDR1 SGHDT, CDR2 YYEEEE. As DNA, the CDR3 is TGTGCCAGCACCCCGTTTAAGGCGGGAGTTTTGGATACGCAGTATTTT. This translates into CASTPFKAGVLDTQYF.

The V and J genes are TRBV10-1 and TRBJ2-3; 11 bases match TRBD2. This CDR3 has 15 residues. In germline, CDR1 is WNHNN, CDR2 SYGVQD (reference sequence). V lost 4 bases, J lost 4 bases, and 4 bases stayed unmatched. CDR3 DNA sequence: TGCGCCAGCAGTGTGACTAGCGGGATAGCAGATACGCAGTATTTT. Its translation: CASSVTSGIADTQYF.

The chain is built from TRBV6-1 and TRBJ1-2; unclear D gene. Trimming cost V 1 base and J 0 bases, with 15 bases left between them. Germline CDR1 reads MNHNS; CDR2 reads SASEGT. This CDR3 is built from 17 residues. CDR3 in amino acids: CASSEVAWAPTNYGYTF. Here the CDR3 DNA reads TGTGCCAGCAGTGAAGTTGCGTGGGCCCCAACTAACTATGGCTACACCTTC.

V usage is TRBV4-1 and J usage is TRBJ2-2; possibly TRBD2 for D (5 bases). The CDR3 runs 19 residues. The germline V gene encodes CDR1 MGHRA and CDR2 YSYEKL. V lost 0 bases and J 6 bases, leaving 23 bases between the germline ends. In DNA form, the CDR3 reads TGCGCCAGCAGCCAAGATGACCCGGGATGGAGCCCGACCGCCGGGGAGCTGTTTTTT. It translates to CASSQDDPGWSPTAGELFF.